This T cell receptor (beta chain) was obtained from a study of T cell responses to AZD1222 COVID-19 vaccine. A remark on this clone: Its cognate antigen is unknown.

The assay was immunoSEQ multiplex PCR, and TCRdb's table has in-frame clones only and misses some. The sample shows roughly 100,000 clones, nearly 90% of them seen only once. CDR1 is MRHNA and CDR2 is SNTAGT in the germline V gene. With 6 bases clipped from V and 1 base from J, the junction kept 11 bases outside the gene matches. The CDR3 covers 18 residues. General study points: Spike-specific TCR repertoires showed rising breadth and depth after two AZD1222 doses. Donors skewed white British and female; clonal diversity was possibly underestimated. The peak T cell response came first, and repertoires were sampled only after it. Vaccine-associated CD4 TCRs spanned spike, dominant at 160-218 and 743-854.

This TCR came from an adult in good health. The chain combines TRBV6-4 with TRBJ2-1; 11 bases match TRBD2. The sequences come from peripheral blood, collected on day 0 of AZD1222 vaccination. CDR3 in DNA: TGTGCCAGCAGGGGACTAGCGGAGGGGGGACGTTCCTACAATGAGCAGTTCTTC. Its protein is CASRGLAEGGRSYNEQFF.